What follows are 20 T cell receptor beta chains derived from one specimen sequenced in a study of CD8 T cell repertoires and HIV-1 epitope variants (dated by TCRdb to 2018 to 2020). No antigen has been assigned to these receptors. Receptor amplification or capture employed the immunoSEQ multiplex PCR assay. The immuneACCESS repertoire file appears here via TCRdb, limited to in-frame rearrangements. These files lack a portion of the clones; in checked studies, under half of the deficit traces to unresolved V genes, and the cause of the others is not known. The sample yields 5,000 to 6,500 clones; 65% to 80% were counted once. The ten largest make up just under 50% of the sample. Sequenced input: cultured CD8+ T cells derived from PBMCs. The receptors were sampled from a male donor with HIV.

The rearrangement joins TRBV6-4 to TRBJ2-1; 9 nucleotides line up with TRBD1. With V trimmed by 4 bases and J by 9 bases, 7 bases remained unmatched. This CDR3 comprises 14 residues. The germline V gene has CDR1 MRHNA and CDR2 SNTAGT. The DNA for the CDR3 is TGTGCCAGCAGTGCGGACAGGGGATGGGGTGAGCAGTTCTTC. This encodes CASSADRGWGEQFF.

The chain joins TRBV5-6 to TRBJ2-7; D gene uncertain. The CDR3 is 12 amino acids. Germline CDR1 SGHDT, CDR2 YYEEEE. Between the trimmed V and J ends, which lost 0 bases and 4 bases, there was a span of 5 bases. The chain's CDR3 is CASSLDQYEQYF. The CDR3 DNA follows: TGTGCCAGCAGCTTGGATCAGTACGAGCAGTACTTC.

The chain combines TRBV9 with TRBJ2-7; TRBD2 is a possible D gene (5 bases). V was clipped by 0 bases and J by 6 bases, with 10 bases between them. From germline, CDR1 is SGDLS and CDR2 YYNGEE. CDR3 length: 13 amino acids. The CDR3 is CASSVDSSREQYF. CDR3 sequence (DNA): TGTGCCAGCAGCGTAGATTCTAGCCGCGAGCAGTACTTC.

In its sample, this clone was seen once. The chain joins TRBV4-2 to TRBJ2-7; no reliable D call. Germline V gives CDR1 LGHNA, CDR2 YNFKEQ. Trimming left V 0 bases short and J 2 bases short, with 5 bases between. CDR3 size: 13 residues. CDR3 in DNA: TGTGCCAGCAGCCAAGAATCAACCTACGAGCAGTACTTC. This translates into CASSQESTYEQYF.

The CDR3: CASSPGDYEQYF. In nucleotides, the CDR3 is TGTGCCAGCAGTCCAGGGGACTACGAGCAGTACTTC. The chain has TRBV6-6 and TRBJ2-7; D possibly corresponds to TRBD1 (6 bases). The CDR3 extends over 12 amino acids. The V end lost 5 bases, the J end lost 3 bases, and 8 bases lay between the germline ends. Germline loops: CDR1 MNHNY, CDR2 SVGAGI (reference sequence).

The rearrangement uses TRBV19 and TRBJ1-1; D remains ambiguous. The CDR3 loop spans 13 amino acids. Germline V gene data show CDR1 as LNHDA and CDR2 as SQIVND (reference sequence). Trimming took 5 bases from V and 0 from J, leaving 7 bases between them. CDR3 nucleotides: TGTGCCAGTAGTCTCGACGTGAACACTGAAGCTTTCTTT. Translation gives CASSLDVNTEAFF.

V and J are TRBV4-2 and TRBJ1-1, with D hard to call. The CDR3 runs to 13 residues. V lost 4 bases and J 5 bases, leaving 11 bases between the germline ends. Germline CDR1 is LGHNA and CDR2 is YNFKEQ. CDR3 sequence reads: CASSPMFGTEAFF. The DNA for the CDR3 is TGTGCCAGCAGCCCCATGTTCGGTACTGAAGCTTTCTTT.

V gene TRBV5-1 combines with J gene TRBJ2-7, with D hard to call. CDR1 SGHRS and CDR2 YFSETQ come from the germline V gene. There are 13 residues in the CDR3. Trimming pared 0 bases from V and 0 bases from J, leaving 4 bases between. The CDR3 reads CASSLAPSYEQYF. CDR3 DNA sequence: TGCGCCAGCAGCTTGGCCCCCTCCTACGAGCAGTACTTC. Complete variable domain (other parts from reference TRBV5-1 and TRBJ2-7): KAGVTQTPRYLIKTRGQQVTLSCSPISGHRSVSWYQQTPGQGLQFLFEYFSETQRNKGNFPGRFSGRQFSNSRSEMNVSTLELGDSALYLCASSLAPSYEQYFGPGTRLTVT.

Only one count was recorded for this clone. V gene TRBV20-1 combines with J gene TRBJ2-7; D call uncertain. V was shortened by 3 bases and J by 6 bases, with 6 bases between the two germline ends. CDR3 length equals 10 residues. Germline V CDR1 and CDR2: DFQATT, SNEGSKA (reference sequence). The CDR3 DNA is TGCAGTGCTAGTCCGGGCGAGCAGTACTTC. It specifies CSASPGEQYF.

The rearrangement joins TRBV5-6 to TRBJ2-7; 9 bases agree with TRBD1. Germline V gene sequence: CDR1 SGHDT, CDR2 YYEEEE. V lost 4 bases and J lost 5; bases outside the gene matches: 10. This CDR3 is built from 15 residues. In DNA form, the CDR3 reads TGTGCCAGCAGCGTCGTCCGGGACAGGGTCAACGAGCAGTACTTC. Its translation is CASSVVRDRVNEQYF. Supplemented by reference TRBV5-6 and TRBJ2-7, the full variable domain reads DAGVTQSPTHLIKTRGQQVTLRCSPKSGHDTVSWYQQALGQGPQFIFQYYEEEERQRGNFPDRFSGHQFPNYSSELNVNALLLGDSALYLCASSVVRDRVNEQYFGPGTRLTVT.

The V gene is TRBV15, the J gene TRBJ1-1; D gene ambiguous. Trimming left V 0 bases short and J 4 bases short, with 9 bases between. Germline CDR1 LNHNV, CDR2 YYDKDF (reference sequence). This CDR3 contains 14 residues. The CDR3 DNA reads TGTGCCACCAGCAGAGATAACGCCGGCACTGAAGCTTTCTTT. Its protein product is CATSRDNAGTEAFF.

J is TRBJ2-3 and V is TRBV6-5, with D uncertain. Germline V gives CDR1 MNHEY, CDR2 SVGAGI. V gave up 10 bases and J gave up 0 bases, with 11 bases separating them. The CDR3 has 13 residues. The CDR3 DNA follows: TGTGCCATCAACGACCAGAGCACAGATACGCAGTATTTT. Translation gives CAINDQSTDTQYF.

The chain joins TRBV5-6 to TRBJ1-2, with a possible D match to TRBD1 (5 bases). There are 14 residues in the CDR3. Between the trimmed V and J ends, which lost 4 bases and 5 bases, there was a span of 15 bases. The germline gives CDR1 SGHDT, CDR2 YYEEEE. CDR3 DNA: TGTGCCAGCAGCCTAACCGGGACGGAATATGGCTACACCTTC. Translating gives CASSLTGTEYGYTF.

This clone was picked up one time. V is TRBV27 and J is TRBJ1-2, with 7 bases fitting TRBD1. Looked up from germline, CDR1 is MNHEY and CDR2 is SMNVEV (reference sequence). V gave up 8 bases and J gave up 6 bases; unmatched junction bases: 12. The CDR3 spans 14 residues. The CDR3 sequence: CASSLSQGGNGYTF. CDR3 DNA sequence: TGTGCCAGCTCTCTTTCCCAGGGGGGGAATGGCTACACCTTC.

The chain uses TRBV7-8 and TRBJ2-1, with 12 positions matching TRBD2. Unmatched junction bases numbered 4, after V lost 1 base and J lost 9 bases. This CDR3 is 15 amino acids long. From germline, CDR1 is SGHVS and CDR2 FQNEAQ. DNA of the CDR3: TGTGCCAGCAGCTTAGTACTAGCGGGGGGTAGTGAGCAGTTCTTC. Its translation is CASSLVLAGGSEQFF.

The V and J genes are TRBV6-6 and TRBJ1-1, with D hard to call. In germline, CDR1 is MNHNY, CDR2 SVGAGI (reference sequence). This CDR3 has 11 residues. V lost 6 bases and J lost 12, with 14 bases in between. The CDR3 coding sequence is TGTGCCAGCAGGGCGGGAGGCGAAACTTTCTTT. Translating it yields CASRAGGETFF.

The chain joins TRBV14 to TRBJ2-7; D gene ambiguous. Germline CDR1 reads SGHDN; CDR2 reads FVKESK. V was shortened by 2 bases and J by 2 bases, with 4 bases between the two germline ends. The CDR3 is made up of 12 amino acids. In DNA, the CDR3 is TGTGCCAGCAGCCAAACAACCTACGAGCAGTACTTC. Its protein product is CASSQTTYEQYF.

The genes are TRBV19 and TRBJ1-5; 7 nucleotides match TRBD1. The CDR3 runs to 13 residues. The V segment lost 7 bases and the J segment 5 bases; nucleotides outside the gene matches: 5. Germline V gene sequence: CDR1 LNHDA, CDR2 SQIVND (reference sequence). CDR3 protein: CASNRQGDQPQHF. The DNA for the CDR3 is TGTGCCAGTAACAGACAGGGCGATCAGCCCCAGCATTTT.

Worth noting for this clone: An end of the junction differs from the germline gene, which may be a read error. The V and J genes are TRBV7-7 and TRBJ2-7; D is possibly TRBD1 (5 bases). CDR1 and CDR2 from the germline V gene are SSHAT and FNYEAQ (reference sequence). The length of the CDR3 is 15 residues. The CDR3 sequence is CASSLTQGLSYEQYF. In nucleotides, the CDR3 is TGTGCTAGCAGCTTAACCCAGGGCCTATCCTACGAGCAGTACTTC.

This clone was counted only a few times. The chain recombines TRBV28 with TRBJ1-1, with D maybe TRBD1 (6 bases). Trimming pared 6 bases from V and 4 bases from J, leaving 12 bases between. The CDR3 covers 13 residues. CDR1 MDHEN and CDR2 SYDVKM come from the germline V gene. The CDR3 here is CASRTGEVTEAFF. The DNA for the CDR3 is TGTGCCAGCAGGACAGGAGAGGTCACTGAAGCTTTCTTT.